These T cell receptor beta chains were read from a single sample in a study of blood T cell repertoires in COVID-19. TCRdb's table, derived via immunoSEQ multiplex PCR, lists solely in-frame clones and lacks some. The repertoire holds approximately 210,000 clones, with more than 65% as singletons. The specimen was PBMCs or T cells enriched from blood (not recorded which). Every receptor here comes from a woman aged 45 to 65 with acute COVID-19. The CDR3 runs from the conserved cysteine through the conserved F or W. Each record gives: D gene, CDR3 length, J gene, V gene, clone size, CDR3 DNA, CDR3 protein. D genes are given only for firm matches. Size values are once, few and many counts, or a class for expanded clones, and some rows have none.

D gene: .; CDR3 length: 13; J gene: TRBJ1-6; V gene: TRBV7-2; clone size: .; CDR3 DNA: TGTGCCAGCAGCTTTTACAGCTATGTTCCCCTCCACTTT; CDR3 protein: CASSFYSYVPLHF
D gene: .; CDR3 length: 18; J gene: TRBJ1-2; V gene: TRBV4-3; clone size: .; CDR3 DNA: TGCGCCAGCAGCCAAGACCCGACAGGCAGCGGGGCTAACTATGGCTACACCTTC; CDR3 protein: CASSQDPTGSGANYGYTF
D gene: TRBD2; CDR3 length: 13; J gene: TRBJ2-2; V gene: TRBV28; clone size: .; CDR3 DNA: TGTGCCAGCAGCCGCCGGGGGGACGGGGAGCTGTTTTTT; CDR3 protein: CASSRRGDGELFF
D gene: TRBD1; CDR3 length: 13; J gene: TRBJ1-2; V gene: TRBV19; clone size: .; CDR3 DNA: TGTGCCAGTAGCCCCGGGACAGGATATGGCTACACCTTC; CDR3 protein: CASSPGTGYGYTF
D gene: TRBD1; CDR3 length: 14; J gene: TRBJ1-1; V gene: TRBV12-5; clone size: .; CDR3 DNA: TGTGCTAGTGCCGGACAGGGAACAGGGACTGAAGCTTTCTTT; CDR3 protein: CASAGQGTGTEAFF
D gene: .; CDR3 length: 16; J gene: TRBJ2-3; V gene: TRBV5-1; clone size: .; CDR3 DNA: TGCGCCAGCAGCCCCTCGACCCGGGGGGCGCGGGATACGCAGTATTTT; CDR3 protein: CASSPSTRGARDTQYF
D gene: .; CDR3 length: 13; J gene: TRBJ2-2; V gene: TRBV28; clone size: .; CDR3 DNA: TGTGCAATGATACAGGGGGGGGCCGGGGAGCTGTTTTTT; CDR3 protein: CAMIQGGAGELFF
D gene: TRBD2; CDR3 length: 17; J gene: TRBJ2-1; V gene: TRBV27; clone size: .; CDR3 DNA: TGTGCCAGCAGCCCTGGCCTAAGCGGGGGGTCGGGCAATGAGCAGTTCTTC; CDR3 protein: CASSPGLSGGSGNEQFF
D gene: .; CDR3 length: 16; J gene: TRBJ2-5; V gene: TRBV7-2; clone size: .; CDR3 DNA: TGTGCCAGCAGCGAATATGGGACTCGACAAAAAGAGACCCAGTACTTC; CDR3 protein: CASSEYGTRQKETQYF
D gene: TRBD1; CDR3 length: 15; J gene: TRBJ2-1; V gene: TRBV6-5; clone size: once; CDR3 DNA: TGTGCCAGCAGTTACCCGACCGGACAGGGGAATGAGCAGTTCTTC; CDR3 protein: CASSYPTGQGNEQFF
D gene: .; CDR3 length: 14; J gene: TRBJ1-2; V gene: TRBV25-1; clone size: many; CDR3 DNA: TGTGCCAGCAGCCCCTCCGGGAGGACTTATGGCTACACCTTC; CDR3 protein: CASSPSGRTYGYTF
D gene: .; CDR3 length: 13; J gene: TRBJ1-3; V gene: TRBV18; clone size: .; CDR3 DNA: TGTGCCAGCTCACCTCCTGGTAGGAGCACCATATATTTT; CDR3 protein: CASSPPGRSTIYF
D gene: TRBD1; CDR3 length: 15; J gene: TRBJ1-1; V gene: TRBV3-1/TRBV3-2; clone size: .; CDR3 DNA: TGTGCCAGCAGCCGTCAGGGACAGCCGAACACTGAAGCTTTCTTT; CDR3 protein: CASSRQGQPNTEAFF
D gene: .; CDR3 length: 13; J gene: TRBJ1-1; V gene: TRBV4-2; clone size: .; CDR3 DNA: TGTGCCAGCAGCCAAGATATGGCGAGGGAAGCTTTCTTT; CDR3 protein: CASSQDMAREAFF
D gene: .; CDR3 length: 17; J gene: TRBJ2-3; V gene: TRBV4-2; clone size: .; CDR3 DNA: TGTGCCAGCAGCCAAGATTTCACAGGGAGCCGAGGGGGTACGCAGTATTTT; CDR3 protein: CASSQDFTGSRGGTQYF
D gene: .; CDR3 length: 14; J gene: TRBJ2-1; V gene: TRBV27; clone size: .; CDR3 DNA: TGTGCCAGCAGTTCTACCGCCCTCTACAATGAGCAGTTCTTC; CDR3 protein: CASSSTALYNEQFF
D gene: .; CDR3 length: 15; J gene: TRBJ1-4; V gene: TRBV7-8; clone size: .; CDR3 DNA: TGTGCCAGCAGCCGAGACGGGGGAACTAATGAAAAACTGTTTTTT; CDR3 protein: CASSRDGGTNEKLFF
D gene: .; CDR3 length: 15; J gene: TRBJ2-1; V gene: TRBV7-3; clone size: few; CDR3 DNA: TGTGCCAGCAGCTCAGGGGGGAGCTCCTACAATGAGCAGTTCTTC; CDR3 protein: CASSSGGSSYNEQFF
D gene: .; CDR3 length: 15; J gene: TRBJ1-5; V gene: TRBV7-2; clone size: .; CDR3 DNA: TGTGCCAGCAGCTTAGGGGGGACACCCAATCAGCCCCAGCATTTT; CDR3 protein: CASSLGGTPNQPQHF
D gene: TRBD2; CDR3 length: 16; J gene: TRBJ2-2; V gene: TRBV3-1/TRBV3-2; clone size: many; CDR3 DNA: TGTGCCAGCAGCCAAGGACTAGCCGCGAACACCGGGGAGCTGTTTTTT; CDR3 protein: CASSQGLAANTGELFF
D gene: .; CDR3 length: 14; J gene: TRBJ2-1; V gene: TRBV7-2; clone size: once; CDR3 DNA: TGTGCCAGCAGCTCGCAAGGGGGCTACAATGAGCAGTTCTTC; CDR3 protein: CASSSQGGYNEQFF
D gene: TRBD1; CDR3 length: 13; J gene: TRBJ2-5; V gene: TRBV29-1; clone size: .; CDR3 DNA: TGCAGCGTCGCGGGGACAGGCCAAGAGACCCAGTACTTC; CDR3 protein: CSVAGTGQETQYF
D gene: .; CDR3 length: 14; J gene: TRBJ1-5; V gene: TRBV7-8; clone size: .; CDR3 DNA: TGTGCCAGCAGCCCCCTCCAGGGAAATCAGCCCCAGCATTTT; CDR3 protein: CASSPLQGNQPQHF
D gene: .; CDR3 length: 14; J gene: TRBJ1-5; V gene: TRBV18; clone size: .; CDR3 DNA: TGTGCCAGCTCACATCAGGGTGACAATCAGCCCCAGCATTTT; CDR3 protein: CASSHQGDNQPQHF
D gene: .; CDR3 length: 17; J gene: TRBJ1-4; V gene: TRBV5-6; clone size: .; CDR3 DNA: TGTGCCAGCAGCTTTACGAGGGAGGAGACAACTAATGAAAAACTGTTTTTT; CDR3 protein: CASSFTREETTNEKLFF
D gene: .; CDR3 length: 15; J gene: TRBJ1-5; V gene: TRBV27; clone size: .; CDR3 DNA: TGTGCCAGCAGTGCCAACAGGGAGAGCAATCAGCCCCAGCATTTT; CDR3 protein: CASSANRESNQPQHF
D gene: .; CDR3 length: 15; J gene: TRBJ1-1; V gene: TRBV7-3; clone size: .; CDR3 DNA: TGTGCCAGCAGCTCCTCGGAGGGGCAGAACACTGAAGCTTTCTTT; CDR3 protein: CASSSSEGQNTEAFF
D gene: TRBD1; CDR3 length: 15; J gene: TRBJ1-2; V gene: TRBV5-6; clone size: .; CDR3 DNA: TGTGCCAGCAGCTCCCAGGGGGGCCTTAACTATGGCTACACCTTC; CDR3 protein: CASSSQGGLNYGYTF
D gene: .; CDR3 length: 17; J gene: TRBJ1-2; V gene: TRBV19; clone size: .; CDR3 DNA: TGTGCCTCTCCCGGGCCCAGCGGTCGGGATCCTAACTATGGCTACACCTTC; CDR3 protein: CASPGPSGRDPNYGYTF
D gene: TRBD1; CDR3 length: 16; J gene: TRBJ1-6; V gene: TRBV5-5; clone size: .; CDR3 DNA: TGTGCCAGCAGCCGTCAGGGGGTACCGGCGGATTCACCCCTCCACTTT; CDR3 protein: CASSRQGVPADSPLHF
D gene: .; CDR3 length: 15; J gene: TRBJ1-1; V gene: TRBV30; clone size: .; CDR3 DNA: TGTGCCTGGAGTGTCCTTCAGGTTGGGTCTACTGAAGCTTTCTTT; CDR3 protein: CAWSVLQVGSTEAFF
D gene: .; CDR3 length: 14; J gene: TRBJ1-6; V gene: TRBV30; clone size: .; CDR3 DNA: TGTGCCTGGAGGGGGGGGGTAGCGACTTCACCCCTCCACTTT; CDR3 protein: CAWRGGVATSPLHF
D gene: .; CDR3 length: 15; J gene: TRBJ2-2; V gene: TRBV7-9; clone size: .; CDR3 DNA: TGTGCCGCAAAAGTCGGAGGGGTGAACACCGGGGAGCTGTTTTTT; CDR3 protein: CAAKVGGVNTGELFF
D gene: TRBD1; CDR3 length: 16; J gene: TRBJ2-2; V gene: TRBV28; clone size: .; CDR3 DNA: TGTGCCAGCAGTTTAGGGACAGGTGGGGGAGCCGGGGAGCTGTTTTTT; CDR3 protein: CASSLGTGGGAGELFF
D gene: TRBD1; CDR3 length: 15; J gene: TRBJ1-2; V gene: TRBV4-3; clone size: .; CDR3 DNA: TGCGCCAGCAGCCAAGTGACAGGGGGCAGCTATGGCTACACCTTC; CDR3 protein: CASSQVTGGSYGYTF
D gene: .; CDR3 length: 13; J gene: TRBJ1-5; V gene: TRBV5-1; clone size: .; CDR3 DNA: TGCGCCAGCAGCCCAGGAGGGTTACAGCCCCAGCATTTT; CDR3 protein: CASSPGGLQPQHF
D gene: .; CDR3 length: 15; J gene: TRBJ2-6; V gene: TRBV5-5; clone size: .; CDR3 DNA: TGTGCCAGCAGCTTGACGGGCTCTGGGGCCAACGTCCTGACTTTC; CDR3 protein: CASSLTGSGANVLTF
D gene: TRBD1; CDR3 length: 15; J gene: TRBJ1-6; V gene: TRBV6-5; clone size: .; CDR3 DNA: TGTGCCAGCAGTTTGTCCGGGACAGGGTATTCACCCCTCCACTTT; CDR3 protein: CASSLSGTGYSPLHF
D gene: .; CDR3 length: 15; J gene: TRBJ2-5; V gene: TRBV28; clone size: .; CDR3 DNA: TGTGCCAGCAGTTTCCGGGACACGGTTGACGAGACCCAGTACTTC; CDR3 protein: CASSFRDTVDETQYF
D gene: TRBD1; CDR3 length: 14; J gene: TRBJ1-2; V gene: TRBV2; clone size: many; CDR3 DNA: TGTGCCAGCAGGGCCGGACAGGCGAGATATGGCTACACCTTC; CDR3 protein: CASRAGQARYGYTF
D gene: .; CDR3 length: 14; J gene: TRBJ2-5; V gene: TRBV7-9; clone size: .; CDR3 DNA: TGTGCCAGCAGCCGTTCGACAGGGAGGGAGACCCAGTACTTC; CDR3 protein: CASSRSTGRETQYF
D gene: TRBD1; CDR3 length: 18; J gene: TRBJ1-6; V gene: TRBV7-2; clone size: .; CDR3 DNA: TGTGCCAGCAGCTCCCTGATTTCCCGGGACAGGGGTAATTCACCCCTCCACTTT; CDR3 protein: CASSSLISRDRGNSPLHF
D gene: TRBD1; CDR3 length: 15; J gene: TRBJ1-6; V gene: TRBV18; clone size: .; CDR3 DNA: TGTGCCAGCTCACCCCGGGACAGCCCTAATTCACCCCTCCACTTT; CDR3 protein: CASSPRDSPNSPLHF
D gene: .; CDR3 length: 14; J gene: TRBJ1-1; V gene: TRBV5-1; clone size: .; CDR3 DNA: TGCGCCAGCAGCTTGGTCAGGATGAACACTGAAGCTTTCTTT; CDR3 protein: CASSLVRMNTEAFF
D gene: TRBD1; CDR3 length: 12; J gene: TRBJ1-1; V gene: TRBV29-1; clone size: .; CDR3 DNA: TGCAGCGTTGAAAAAGACAGGGCTGAAGCTTTCTTT; CDR3 protein: CSVEKDRAEAFF